Sequencing of this T cell receptor beta chain was carried out in a study of T cells in Graves' hyperthyroidism and ophthalmopathy. CDR3 length: 14 residues. V lost 1 base to trimming and J lost 3 bases, with 10 bases between them. Germline CDR1 and CDR2: SEHNR and FQNEAQ (reference sequence). Amplified regions were TCR beta CDR3 sequences from RNA transcripts. RT-PCR in the first round (using the HTBI primer set) targeted the TCR CDR3. TCRdb re-derived calls from the multiplex PCR reads in MiXCR, one entry per CDR3 protein. Of a few hundred thousand distinct CDR3 sequences in the sample, about 16% were seen once. For the diagnoses, clinical symptoms, serum thyroxine and TRAb, thyroid ultrasound and orbital computed tomography were used. Fresh peripheral blood, around 10 ml of it, supplied the PBMCs. This clonotype has just a few counts. Its antigen is unknown. Study outcomes and limitations: It was a median around 6 months before onset that the model predicted ophthalmopathy.

This TCR was sampled from a woman aged 55-70 years with Graves' ophthalmopathy. The chain recombines TRBV7-9 with TRBJ2-7; possible D gene TRBD2, 6 bases. The sequenced material came from blood. The CDR3 nucleotides read TGTGCCAGCAGCTTAGAAGTTAGCGGCTACGAGCAGTACTTC. As protein: CASSLEVSGYEQYF.